These 21 T cell receptor beta chains were sequenced from one sample in a study of T cell repertoires in cytomegalovirus infection. TCRdb re-derived calls from the reads in MiXCR, one entry per CDR3 protein. The sample records 200,000 to 300,000 distinct CDR3 sequences, roughly 12% being singletons. What was sequenced was PBMCs. These receptors originate from a human donor in good health (CMV status not recorded). Some clones in this sample may be carry-over from other donors' samples.

This clonotype showed up just a few times. V usage is TRBV5-1 and J usage is TRBJ2-7; D is unclear. Trimming stripped 4 bases from V and 2 bases from J, with 16 bases between. Germline lookup yields CDR1 SGHRS and CDR2 YFSETQ. This CDR3 has 15 amino acids. The CDR3 protein is CASSGGSFSPYEQYF. The CDR3 DNA reads TGCGCCAGCAGCGGCGGATCCTTCTCCCCCTACGAGCAGTACTTC.

This chain's CDR3 is CASSFPLKNEQYF. CDR3 coding DNA: TGTGCCAGCAGCTTCCCCTTAAAAAACGAGCAGTACTTC. J is TRBJ2-7 and V is TRBV5-4; D not resolved. Looked up from germline, CDR1 is SGHNT and CDR2 is YYREEE (reference sequence). The germline V and J ends were trimmed by 2 bases and 5 bases, with 11 bases remaining between them. This CDR3 contains 13 residues.

Only a few counts were recorded for this clonotype. The chain combines TRBV29-1 with TRBJ2-1; 14 bases map to TRBD2. The junction had 7 bases not matched to a gene; V was cut back by 6 bases and J by 3 bases. The germline gives CDR1 SQVTM, CDR2 ANQGSEA. The CDR3 extends over 16 amino acids. This CDR3 is CSVEGTSGRVYNEQFF. CDR3 DNA sequence: TGCAGCGTGGAGGGGACTAGCGGGAGAGTCTACAATGAGCAGTTCTTC.

Notes on this clonotype: This CDR3 fails to terminate in the conserved phenylalanine or tryptophan, so it likely reflects a read error. Because the CDR3's place on the DNA is in doubt, the DNA is left out and the CDR3 is given as listed by TCRdb. The chain carries TRBV7-2 and TRBJ2-3; the table's TRBD1 call for D was not verified on the DNA. Counting both end residues, the CDR3 totals 14 amino acids. The V gene's germline CDR1 is SGHTA and CDR2 FQGNSA. The CDR3 spells CASSLTGQLHTPYV.

At least ten counts were recorded for this clonotype. The V call is TRBV14, the J call TRBJ1-2; D is ambiguous. The length of the CDR3 is 15 residues. V was cut by 1 base and J by 4 bases, with 13 bases left in between. Germline CDR1 SGHDN, CDR2 FVKESK. In DNA form, the CDR3 reads TGTGCCAGCAGCCAAGTGGGCCAGACATTCTATGGCTACACCTTC. It specifies CASSQVGQTFYGYTF.

This clonotype was detected many times. This chain connects TRBV28 to TRBJ2-7; 15 bases are a match to TRBD2. This CDR3 comprises 16 residues. Germline V gives CDR1 MDHEN, CDR2 SYDVKM. V lost 2 bases, J lost 5 bases, and 4 bases stayed unmatched. The CDR3 here is CASSLRGTSGRNEQYF. The CDR3 DNA reads TGTGCCAGCAGTTTACGGGGGACTAGCGGGAGGAACGAGCAGTACTTC.

In its sample, this clonotype was seen a few times. The chain combines TRBV20-1 with TRBJ2-5; unclear D gene. Germline V CDR1 and CDR2: DFQATT, SNEGSKA (reference sequence). This CDR3 spans 12 amino acids. Trimming shortened V by 5 bases and J by 6 bases, and 13 bases separated the two germline ends. CDR3 amino acids: CSALRSLQTQYF. The CDR3 DNA is TGCAGTGCTCTAAGGAGCCTTCAGACCCAGTACTTC.

The V call is TRBV29-1, the J call TRBJ2-6; D gene ambiguous. CDR1 and CDR2 from the germline V gene are SQVTM and ANQGSEA. Trimming cost V 3 bases and J 0 bases, with 6 bases left between them. The CDR3 is 14 residues long. This CDR3 is CSVDDTSGANVLTF. In DNA, the CDR3 is TGCAGCGTTGACGACACCTCTGGGGCCAACGTCCTGACTTTC.

This clonotype was observed a few times. The rearrangement joins TRBV15 to TRBJ2-1, with 8 bases matching TRBD1. CDR1 and CDR2 from the germline V gene are LNHNV and YYDKDF (reference sequence). The CDR3 has 13 amino acids. Germline trimming cut 11 bases from V and 9 bases from J; bases unmatched to any gene: 12. CDR3 in DNA: TGTGCCTCACAAGGGCAGGGGGCTATTGAGCAGTTCTTC. Translating gives CASQGQGAIEQFF.

At least ten counts were recorded for this clonotype. The CDR3 protein is CASSQDPLAGNEQYF. As DNA, the CDR3 is TGTGCCAGCAGCCAAGACCCGCTAGCGGGAAACGAGCAGTACTTC. The V call is TRBV4-2, the J call TRBJ2-7, with 9 bases aligning to TRBD2. The CDR3 runs to 15 residues. From germline, CDR1 is LGHNA and CDR2 YNFKEQ. The V segment lost 0 bases and the J segment 5 bases; nucleotides outside the gene matches: 5.

This chain links TRBV6-2 or TRBV6-3 with TRBJ2-7, with TRBD2 matching over 10 bases. This CDR3 is built from 16 residues. Germline CDR1 MNHEY, CDR2 SVGEGT. J gave up 0 bases and V 5 bases, and 7 bases lay outside the gene matches. CDR3 nucleotide sequence: TGTGCCAGCAGTAGGGGACTAGCGTGGAGCTCCTACGAGCAGTACTTC. Protein sequence: CASSRGLAWSSYEQYF.

Concerning this clonotype: Given a much more abundant clone one base away, this may be a read error. V usage is TRBV6-6 and J usage is TRBJ2-7; 8 nucleotides match TRBD2. This CDR3 has 15 amino acids. The V segment lost 6 bases and the J segment 2 bases; nucleotides outside the gene matches: 9. From germline, CDR1 is MNHNY and CDR2 SVGAGI (reference sequence). For the CDR3, the DNA is TGTGCCAGCAGGCTGACTAGCGTGCTAACCTACGAGCAGTACTTC. It encodes CASRLTSVLTYEQYF.

There are many counts of this clonotype. The rearrangement uses TRBV27 and TRBJ2-1; D is ambiguous. The CDR3 runs 15 residues. Germline V gene lookup returns CDR1 MNHEY and CDR2 SMNVEV (reference sequence). Trimming shortened V by 5 bases and J by 2 bases, and 13 bases separated the two germline ends. The CDR3 sequence is CASSALDGPYNEQFF. DNA for the CDR3: TGTGCCAGCAGTGCCCTCGACGGACCCTACAATGAGCAGTTCTTC.

This clonotype was recorded at least ten times. The genes are TRBV2 and TRBJ2-1, with no clear D. Germline V lookup: CDR1 SNHLY, CDR2 FYNNEI. V lost 3 bases and J 5 bases, leaving 11 bases between the germline ends. The CDR3 extends over 14 amino acids. Here the CDR3 DNA reads TGTGCCAGCAGTGATATGGGAACTCACAATGAGCAGTTCTTC. Protein sequence: CASSDMGTHNEQFF.

This clonotype was detected ten times or more. The rearrangement uses TRBV7-2 and TRBJ1-5; D unresolved. V was cut by 1 base and J by 7 bases, with 11 bases left in between. CDR1 and CDR2 (germline): SGHTA, FQGNSA. CDR3 length: 14 residues. DNA of the CDR3: TGTGCCAGCAGCTTAGTCCTGTCGGAACAGCCCCAGCATTTT. Amino acid sequence: CASSLVLSEQPQHF.

This clonotype was recorded a few times. The chain recombines TRBV2 with TRBJ2-2; D may be TRBD1 (6 bases). This CDR3 is 15 amino acids long. V lost 1 base and J 4 bases, leaving 10 bases between the germline ends. From germline, CDR1 is SNHLY and CDR2 FYNNEI. This chain's CDR3 is CASSEEGVGTGELFF. Here the CDR3 DNA reads TGTGCCAGCAGTGAAGAGGGGGTGGGCACCGGGGAGCTGTTTTTT.

The chain combines TRBV28 with TRBJ2-1, with TRBD2 identical over 12 bases. J lost 7 bases, V lost 10 bases, and 8 bases had no gene match. Germline assignment: CDR1 MDHEN and CDR2 SYDVKM. The CDR3 is 14 amino acids. CDR3 amino acids: CATQTSGSRNEQFF. The CDR3 DNA reads TGTGCCACCCAGACTAGCGGGAGCAGGAATGAGCAGTTCTTC.

The chain combines TRBV20-1 with TRBJ2-1; 8 nucleotides line up with TRBD1. V trimming: 0 bases; J trimming: 7 bases; junction bases outside the gene matches: 8. CDR3 size: 15 residues. CDR1 DFQATT and CDR2 SNEGSKA come from the germline V gene (reference sequence). The CDR3 reads CSARDPYRGANEQFF. CDR3 nucleotide sequence: TGCAGTGCTAGAGATCCCTACAGGGGGGCAAATGAGCAGTTCTTC.

This sequence joins TRBV5-1 and TRBJ1-5; no firm D call. Germline loops: CDR1 SGHRS, CDR2 YFSETQ. There are 15 residues in the CDR3. The V and J ends lost 4 bases and 1 base respectively, with 12 bases between them. CDR3 DNA: TGCGCCAGCAGCGCGGACGGTGGGAGCAATCAGCCCCAGCATTTT. It specifies CASSADGGSNQPQHF.

This clonotype turned up a few times. The V call is TRBV11-2, the J call TRBJ1-1; D is unresolved. Germline CDR1 is SGHAT and CDR2 is FQNNGV. This CDR3 has 16 residues. V was trimmed by 4 bases and J by 0 bases, leaving 15 bases between them. CDR3 residues: CASSSGPSEMNTEAFF. CDR3 sequence (DNA): TGTGCCAGCAGCTCAGGTCCATCGGAGATGAACACTGAAGCTTTCTTT.

In this sample, this clonotype turned up many times. The genes are TRBV25-1 and TRBJ2-5; D gene uncertain. The V gene lost 5 bases and the J gene lost 3 bases, with 4 bases spanning the gap. This CDR3 region has 11 residues. The V gene's germline CDR1 is MGHDK and CDR2 SYGVNS. The CDR3 DNA follows: TGTGCCAGCAGTCGAGAAGAGACCCAGTACTTC. Its protein product is CASSREETQYF.